The 19 T cell receptor beta chains in this list originate from one sample, sequenced in a study of technical replicates of blood from a few donors. Here immunoSEQ multiplex PCR was the method, and the copy in TCRdb shows in-frame clones only, minus some. Among 87,000 or so clones listed, 85% to 95% were seen once. The sequencing input was T cells isolated from PBMCs. These TCRs come from a human donor in good health.

This clone has just one count. The V gene is TRBV4-1, the J gene TRBJ1-2; D is possibly TRBD1 (5 bases). CDR3 length equals 16 residues. With 3 bases removed from V and 2 bases from J, the gap between germline ends came to 16 bases. The germline gives CDR1 MGHRA, CDR2 YSYEKL. CDR3 nucleotides: TGCGCCAGCAGCCATAAGGGCGGGGGATCCAACTATGGCTACACCTTC. It encodes CASSHKGGGSNYGYTF.

The chain links TRBV6-5 to TRBJ2-3; TRBD2 might be the D (6 bases). V was pared by 4 bases and J by 8 bases, with 13 bases between. CDR3 size: 13 residues. Per germline, CDR1 MNHEY and CDR2 SVGAGI. The CDR3 sequence: CASSSAGGVTQYF. The CDR3 DNA is TGTGCCAGCAGTTCCGCAGGCGGGGTTACGCAGTATTTT.

This chain uses TRBV19 with TRBJ1-3; D perhaps matches TRBD1 (5 bases). Germline CDR1 LNHDA, CDR2 SQIVND (reference sequence). V lost 0 bases, J lost 4 bases, and 10 bases lay in between. This CDR3 contains 15 residues. CDR3: CASSIDPGNGNTIYF. CDR3 sequence (DNA): TGTGCCAGTAGTATAGACCCAGGGAACGGAAACACCATATATTTT. Using reference TRBV19 and TRBJ1-3 for the parts outside the CDR3, the full variable domain is DGGITQSPKYLFRKEGQNVTLSCEQNLNHDAMYWYRQDPGQGLRLIYYSQIVNDFQKGDIAEGYSVSREKKESFPLTVTSAQKNPTAFYLCASSIDPGNGNTIYFGEGSWLTVV.

The V and J genes are TRBV28 and TRBJ2-7; 12 bases are a match to TRBD2. The CDR3 runs to 15 residues. The junction had 5 bases not matched to a gene; V was cut back by 6 bases and J by 2 bases. Germline CDR1 and CDR2: MDHEN and SYDVKM. The CDR3: CASSLGLAGPYEQYF. CDR3 nucleotide sequence: TGTGCCAGCAGCCTAGGACTAGCGGGACCCTACGAGCAGTACTTC.

This clone came up once. The gene calls are TRBV5-4 and TRBJ2-2, with TRBD2 identical over 8 bases. There are 16 residues in the CDR3. Germline V lookup: CDR1 SGHNT, CDR2 YYREEE (reference sequence). V was pared by 5 bases and J by 4 bases, with 10 bases of the junction left unmatched. The CDR3 protein is CASRPNGLATTGELFF. CDR3 coding DNA: TGTGCCAGCAGGCCTAATGGACTAGCTACCACCGGGGAGCTGTTTTTT.

The chain carries TRBV6-1 and TRBJ1-1; 8 positions match TRBD1. In germline, CDR1 is MNHNS, CDR2 SASEGT. The CDR3 spans 15 residues. V shed 5 bases, J shed 0 bases, and the junction held 5 bases outside the gene matches. CDR3 coding DNA: TGTGCCAGCAGTAGGGCAGGGGGCATGAACACTGAAGCTTTCTTT. Translated, it gives CASSRAGGMNTEAFF.

V gene TRBV12-2 combines with J gene TRBJ2-7; TRBD2 is taken as the D call from the table, unchecked against the DNA. TRBV12-2 is tagged as a pseudogene. The CDR3 has 17 residues. This chain's CDR3 is CASRLTLTSGRTYEQYF. CDR3 in DNA: TGTGCAAGTCGCTTAACCCTGACTAGCGGGAGAACTTACGAGCAGTACTTC.

In DNA, the CDR3 is TGTGCCAGCAGCCCCCACGGACAGGGCTATGGCTACACCTTC. Translation: CASSPHGQGYGYTF. The chain carries TRBV5-8 and TRBJ1-2, with 8 nucleotides matching TRBD1. CDR1 SGHTS and CDR2 YDEGEE come from the germline V gene. This CDR3 region has 14 residues. V was clipped by 4 bases and J by 4 bases; unmatched bases: 6.

V usage is TRBV12-5 and J usage is TRBJ2-5; D is uncertain. CDR3 size: 14 residues. CDR1 and CDR2 from the germline V gene are LGHNT and FRNRAP. V was trimmed by 0 bases and J by 5 bases, leaving 10 bases between them. The CDR3 DNA reads TGTGCTAGTGGTTTGGTAATTAACGGGGAGACCCAGTACTTC. Translation gives CASGLVINGETQYF.

The chain recombines TRBV6-5 with TRBJ2-1; TRBD2 aligns across 14 bases. Trimming removed 8 bases from V and 7 bases from J; junction bases left unmatched: 7. Germline V gene data show CDR1 as MNHEY and CDR2 as SVGAGI. The CDR3 has 15 amino acids. CDR3 sequence reads: CASGTSGSLRNEQFF. In nucleotides, the CDR3 is TGTGCCAGCGGGACTAGCGGGAGCCTCAGGAATGAGCAGTTCTTC.

The V call is TRBV5-1, the J call TRBJ2-7; TRBD2 aligns across 7 bases. The CDR3 sequence is 15 residues long. From germline, CDR1 is SGHRS and CDR2 YFSETQ. The V and J ends lost 5 bases and 1 base, in that order; junction bases with no gene match: 9. CDR3 sequence reads: CASRAISGTSYEQYF. The CDR3 region has the DNA TGCGCCAGCAGGGCCATAAGCGGGACTTCCTACGAGCAGTACTTC.

The chain couples TRBV6-1 to TRBJ2-3, with 10 bases matching TRBD2. The CDR3 sequence is 14 residues long. The V and J ends lost 8 bases and 5 bases, in that order; junction bases with no gene match: 7. The germline V gene has CDR1 MNHNS and CDR2 SASEGT. As DNA, the CDR3 is TGTGCCAGCTTTTCTAGCGGGAGAATAGATACGCAGTATTTT. This translates into CASFSSGRIDTQYF.

The rearrangement links TRBV7-3 to TRBJ2-7, with 10 positions matching TRBD2. Unmatched junction bases numbered 4, after V lost 4 bases and J lost 1 base. This CDR3 is built from 15 residues. Germline V CDR1 and CDR2: SGHTA, FQGTGA. CDR3 nucleotide sequence: TGTGCCAGCAGCTCTAGCGGGGGCACTTCCTACGAGCAGTACTTC. It is translated as CASSSSGGTSYEQYF.

The chain carries TRBV7-9 and TRBJ2-3; a possible D gene is TRBD2 (5 bases). Trimming shortened V by 5 bases and J by 5 bases, and 11 bases separated the two germline ends. Germline values: CDR1 SEHNR, CDR2 FQNEAQ (reference sequence). The CDR3 is made up of 13 amino acids. CDR3 in amino acids: CASSRRREDTQYF. CDR3 DNA sequence: TGTGCCAGCAGCCGAAGACGGGAAGATACGCAGTATTTT.

The V and J genes are TRBV5-4 and TRBJ2-7, with TRBD2 as a possible D gene (5 bases). Trimming took off 2 bases at V and 6 bases at J, with 15 bases between the two ends. CDR1 and CDR2 from the germline V gene are SGHNT and YYREEE (reference sequence). The CDR3 length is 14 residues. The CDR3 region is CASSLAVARGEQYF. DNA for the CDR3: TGTGCCAGCAGCTTAGCGGTAGCTAGAGGCGAGCAGTACTTC.

This clone showed up just once. J is TRBJ1-2 and V is TRBV5-4; D is ambiguous. This CDR3 is 11 amino acids long. Trimming removed 2 bases from V and 8 bases from J, with 7 bases in between. Germline V gene data show CDR1 as SGHNT and CDR2 as YYREEE (reference sequence). CDR3 sequence (DNA): TGTGCCAGCAGCTTTCTGGGCGGCTACACCTTC. The encoded protein is CASSFLGGYTF.

The chain uses TRBV27 and TRBJ2-7; a weak D match, TRBD1 (5 bases). Trimming cost V 5 bases and J 2 bases, with 10 bases left between them. The CDR3 is made up of 13 amino acids. Per the germline V gene, CDR1 is MNHEY and CDR2 is SMNVEV (reference sequence). The CDR3 reads CASSQTEAYEQYF. In DNA, the CDR3 is TGTGCCAGCAGTCAGACAGAGGCCTACGAGCAGTACTTC.

This rearrangement joins TRBV14 to TRBJ1-1, with a possible D match to TRBD1 (5 bases). Germline V CDR1 and CDR2: SGHDN, FVKESK. The CDR3 consists of 14 residues. The V gene lost 3 bases and the J gene lost 7 bases, with 15 bases spanning the gap. The CDR3 region has the DNA TGTGCCAGCAGCCAGCTAACGGGACTTCATGAAGCTTTCTTT. It codes for CASSQLTGLHEAFF.

The gene calls are TRBV19 and TRBJ1-1; TRBD1 agrees at 8 bases. This CDR3 is built from 15 residues. Germline V CDR1 and CDR2: LNHDA, SQIVND (reference sequence). The V gene end was trimmed by 8 bases and the J gene end by 2 bases; junction bases not matched to a gene: 10. CDR3: CASSNRGRGNTEAFF. DNA of the CDR3: TGTGCCAGTTCTAACAGGGGGAGGGGAAACACTGAAGCTTTCTTT. The full variable domain, rest sourced from reference TRBV19 and TRBJ1-1, is DGGITQSPKYLFRKEGQNVTLSCEQNLNHDAMYWYRQDPGQGLRLIYYSQIVNDFQKGDIAEGYSVSREKKESFPLTVTSAQKNPTAFYLCASSNRGRGNTEAFFGQGTRLTVV.